This entry lists 4 T cell receptor beta chains sequenced from one sample in a study of cytomegalovirus exposure and HLA in healthy donors. PCR used 60 Vbeta primers and 13 Jbeta primers. Profiled with immunoSEQ multiplex PCR; TCRdb holds only in-frame clones, not every one. The sample holds approximately 52,000 clones, approximately 71% seen once. The sequenced material came from PBMCs. The origin of the receptors is a man aged 35 to 55 in good health and CMV-seropositive.

The chain employs TRBV6-5 and TRBJ2-7; 8 nucleotides agree with TRBD2. Germline loops: CDR1 MNHEY, CDR2 SVGAGI. J gave up 3 bases and V 6 bases, and 10 bases lay outside the gene matches. The CDR3 consists of 15 residues. This chain's CDR3 is CASRRPGGADYEQYF. CDR3 sequence (DNA): TGTGCCAGCAGAAGACCCGGGGGGGCCGACTACGAGCAGTACTTC.

The rearrangement joins TRBV2 to TRBJ2-7, with TRBD2 identical over 14 bases. The CDR3 covers 17 residues. Looked up from germline, CDR1 is SNHLY and CDR2 is FYNNEI. V gave up 7 bases and J gave up 2 bases; unmatched junction bases: 10. The CDR3 DNA follows: TGTGCCAGCACCGGAAGGGGACTAGCGGGGGCCCCCTACGAGCAGTACTTC. Encoded protein: CASTGRGLAGAPYEQYF.

V gene TRBV25-1 combines with J gene TRBJ1-2; 9 bases agree with TRBD1. Germline V lookup: CDR1 MGHDK, CDR2 SYGVNS. The V segment lost 6 bases and the J segment 0 bases; nucleotides outside the gene matches: 2. The length of the CDR3 is 14 residues. The CDR3 DNA follows: TGTGCCAGCAGGGGGACAGGGACTAACTATGGCTACACCTTC. Residues: CASRGTGTNYGYTF.

CDR3 in amino acids: CASSLGPVSYNEQFF. The CDR3 region has the DNA TGTGCCAGCAGTTTAGGCCCAGTCTCCTACAATGAGCAGTTCTTC. The chain carries TRBV27 and TRBJ2-1, with D unclear. From germline, CDR1 is MNHEY and CDR2 SMNVEV (reference sequence). The length of the CDR3 is 15 residues. V was cut by 2 bases and J by 0 bases, with 8 bases left in between.